This TCR beta chain was profiled in a study of OX40 agonist ivuxolimab in advanced cancers. Assay: immunoSEQ multiplex PCR; the TCRdb copy retains only in-frame clones and omits some. The data show about 79,000 clones, 70% to 90% seen once. V lost 4 bases to trimming and J lost 4 bases, with 7 bases between them. The CDR3 has 12 amino acids. Germline CDR1 is SGHTA and CDR2 is FQGNSA. Sample: CD4+ or CD8+ T cells sorted from blood, taken in a trial of the OX40 agonist ivuxolimab. This chain connects TRBV7-2 to TRBJ1-2, with no clear D. The receptor was derived from an adult with an advanced solid tumor such as melanoma, head and neck, liver or kidney cancer. The CDR3 loop reads CASSSEAYGYTF. CDR3 in DNA: TGTGCCAGCAGCTCAGAGGCCTATGGCTACACCTTC.